The rows below give T cell receptor beta chains drawn from one sample of a study of T cell repertoires in cytomegalovirus infection. One entry per CDR3 protein results from TCRdb running MiXCR on the reads. Of 740,000 or so distinct CDR3 sequences in the sample, 35% were seen once. Material for sequencing was PBMCs. These receptors originate from a human donor in good health (CMV status not recorded). Some clones in this sample may be carry-over from other donors' samples. Both conserved end residues are part of each CDR3. The order of the fields is clone size, D gene, J gene, V gene, CDR3 DNA, CDR3 protein. A D gene is named only where the DNA matches it firmly. Size values are once, few and many counts, or a class for expanded clones, and some rows have none.

clone_size: few; d_call: .; j_call: TRBJ2-7; v_call: TRBV5-5; cdr3_nt: TGTGCCAGCAGCCTGGGACGGATTAGCTCCTACGAGCAGTACTTC; cdr3_aa: CASSLGRISSYEQYF
clone_size: .; d_call: TRBD1; j_call: TRBJ2-6; v_call: TRBV6-6; cdr3_nt: TGTGCCAGCAGTCTAAGGACAGGCTTCCACTCTGGGGCCAACGTCCTGACTTTC; cdr3_aa: CASSLRTGFHSGANVLTF
clone_size: .; d_call: TRBD1; j_call: TRBJ1-2; v_call: TRBV4-1; cdr3_nt: TGCGCCAGCAGCCAAGCAGTTGGACAGGGCTCTGGCTACACCTTC; cdr3_aa: CASSQAVGQGSGYTF
clone_size: .; d_call: .; j_call: TRBJ1-1; v_call: TRBV11-2; cdr3_nt: TGTGCCAGCAGCTCCCTCCATTTCGCCACTGAAGCTTTCTTT; cdr3_aa: CASSSLHFATEAFF
clone_size: .; d_call: TRBD1; j_call: TRBJ2-4; v_call: TRBV6-1; cdr3_nt: TGTGCCAGCAGCTCGTTACAGGGGAACATTCAGTACTTC; cdr3_aa: CASSSLQGNIQYF
clone_size: .; d_call: .; j_call: TRBJ2-2; v_call: TRBV6-8; cdr3_nt: TGTGCCAGCAGTGCCCTGACCGTGGGGACCGGGGAGCTGTTTTTT; cdr3_aa: CASSALTVGTGELFF
clone_size: .; d_call: TRBD1; j_call: TRBJ1-1; v_call: TRBV12-3/TRBV12-4; cdr3_nt: TGTGCCAGCAGTCGAGGGACAGGGGCTGAAGCTTTCTTT; cdr3_aa: CASSRGTGAEAFF
clone_size: many; d_call: .; j_call: TRBJ2-7; v_call: TRBV7-2; cdr3_nt: TGTGCCAGCAGCCCGGGACATAGGCCCTACGAGCAGTACTTC; cdr3_aa: CASSPGHRPYEQYF
clone_size: .; d_call: .; j_call: TRBJ2-2; v_call: TRBV5-4; cdr3_nt: TGTGCCAGCAGCTATACCGACAGTGACACCGGGGAGCTGTTTTTT; cdr3_aa: CASSYTDSDTGELFF
clone_size: few; d_call: TRBD2; j_call: TRBJ2-1; v_call: TRBV6-5; cdr3_nt: TGTGCCAGCAGTTACTCTGGACTAGCGGTTTCCTACAATGAGCAGTTCTTC; cdr3_aa: CASSYSGLAVSYNEQFF
clone_size: few; d_call: TRBD2; j_call: TRBJ2-7; v_call: TRBV12-3/TRBV12-4; cdr3_nt: TGTGCCACCTCGACCGGACTAGGGTTTGAGCAGTACTTC; cdr3_aa: CATSTGLGFEQYF
clone_size: .; d_call: .; j_call: TRBJ1-5; v_call: TRBV12-3/TRBV12-4; cdr3_nt: TGTGCCAGCAGTTTCCGAAAGCAGGGCAATCAGCCCCAGCATTTT; cdr3_aa: CASSFRKQGNQPQHF
clone_size: many; d_call: TRBD1; j_call: TRBJ1-6; v_call: TRBV7-9; cdr3_nt: TGTGCCAGCAGCTTGGGGGACAGGGGATATTCACCCCTCCACTTT; cdr3_aa: CASSLGDRGYSPLHF
clone_size: many; d_call: TRBD1; j_call: TRBJ1-6; v_call: TRBV7-2; cdr3_nt: TGTGCCAGCAGCTCCTACCCGCCGGGACAGGGGGCCGGTTCACCCCTCCACTTT; cdr3_aa: CASSSYPPGQGAGSPLHF
clone_size: few; d_call: TRBD1; j_call: TRBJ1-1; v_call: TRBV12-3/TRBV12-4; cdr3_nt: TGTGCCAGCAGCCGGATGGGACAGTTCCCTGAAGCTTTCTTT; cdr3_aa: CASSRMGQFPEAFF
clone_size: few; d_call: .; j_call: TRBJ1-5; v_call: TRBV20-1; cdr3_nt: TGCAGTGCTAGAGAGGCGACAATCCCCAATCAGCCCCAGCATTTT; cdr3_aa: CSAREATIPNQPQHF
clone_size: .; d_call: .; j_call: TRBJ2-2; v_call: TRBV24-1; cdr3_nt: TGTGCCACCCGACAGGTCCGGACCGTGGAGCTGTTTTTT; cdr3_aa: CATRQVRTVELFF
clone_size: many; d_call: .; j_call: TRBJ1-4; v_call: TRBV7-2; cdr3_nt: TGTGCCAGCAGCTTAGGGGGGGTAAATGAAAAACTGTTTTTT; cdr3_aa: CASSLGGVNEKLFF
clone_size: .; d_call: .; j_call: TRBJ1-1; v_call: TRBV3-1; cdr3_nt: TGTGCCAGCAGCCTCCGCCGGGACACGACTGAAGCTTTCTTT; cdr3_aa: CASSLRRDTTEAFF